Listed below are T cell receptor beta chains from one sample, sequenced in a study of response to subunit inactivated influenza vaccine. Each CDR3 protein is one row after TCRdb ran MiXCR on the RT-PCR reads. Among about 310,000 distinct CDR3 sequences, roughly 20% were seen once, and the ten largest hold 10%. Here the sequenced sample was PBMCs from blood, taken less than 22 months after vaccination. These receptors all come from a man aged 50 to 75 who received an inactivated influenza vaccine. Both conserved end residues are part of each CDR3. A D gene is named only where the DNA matches it firmly. Size is stated for part of the rows, as once, few or many counts, or as a class when the clone is expanded.

J	size	V	D	length	DNA	CDR3
TRBJ1-4	few	TRBV12-3/TRBV12-4	NA	15	TGTGCCAGCAGTTTATGGGGGGGCCTCCTTGAAAAACTGTTTTTT	CASSLWGGLLEKLFF
TRBJ2-7	NA	TRBV5-1	TRBD2	14	TGCGCCAGCAGCTTGGTATCGGGAGGTTACGAGCAGTACTTC	CASSLVSGGYEQYF
TRBJ2-7	NA	TRBV5-5	TRBD2	16	TGTGCCAGCAGCCTACACCCGGGACTAGCGCCCTACGAGCAGTACTTC	CASSLHPGLAPYEQYF
TRBJ2-7	NA	TRBV6-5	NA	14	TGTGCCAGCAGTTTATCGACAGGCCCCTACGAGCAGTACTTC	CASSLSTGPYEQYF
TRBJ1-2	NA	TRBV5-6	NA	13	TGTGCCAGCAGCTTTTGGGACGGAGATGGCTACACCTTC	CASSFWDGDGYTF
TRBJ1-6	many	TRBV4-1	NA	18	TGCGCCAGCAGCCAAGTCGTGGACAACAATCCCTATAATTCACCCCTCCACTTT	CASSQVVDNNPYNSPLHF
TRBJ2-2	few	TRBV5-1	NA	15	TGCGCCAGCAGCCCGGACCGGTATAACACCGGGGAGCTGTTTTTT	CASSPDRYNTGELFF
TRBJ1-2	NA	TRBV20-1	NA	13	TGCAGTGCTAGAGCCACAGACAGCTATGGCTACACCTTC	CSARATDSYGYTF
TRBJ1-1	NA	TRBV6-5	NA	13	TGTGCCAGCAGTTACGTACAAAACACTGAAGCTTTCTTT	CASSYVQNTEAFF
TRBJ1-1	few	TRBV11-2	NA	17	TGTGCCAGCAGCTCATCGATGCTGACAATGGCCGACACTGAAGCTTTCTTT	CASSSSMLTMADTEAFF
TRBJ1-1	few	TRBV29-1	NA	11	TGCAGCGCCAGGGTTAGTGGAGAAGCTTTCTTT	CSARVSGEAFF
TRBJ2-2	few	TRBV18	NA	14	TGTGCCAGCTCACCAGGGGCGAACACCGGGGAGCTGTTTTTT	CASSPGANTGELFF
TRBJ2-2	few	TRBV20-1	TRBD2	15	TGCAGTGCTAGGACTAGCGGGAGAGACACCGGGGAGCTGTTTTTT	CSARTSGRDTGELFF
TRBJ1-5	NA	TRBV27	NA	13	TGTGCCAGCAGTCCCCAATACAATCAGCCCCAGCATTTT	CASSPQYNQPQHF
TRBJ1-2	NA	TRBV24-1	TRBD1	15	TGTGCCACCAGTGACGAATGGACAGGCCCGAATGGCTACACCTTC	CATSDEWTGPNGYTF
TRBJ2-2	NA	TRBV4-3	TRBD1	17	TGCGCCAGCAGCCAAGAAGGGGGCAGGATGGTTGCCGGGGAGCTGTTTTTT	CASSQEGGRMVAGELFF
TRBJ1-2	NA	TRBV4-1	NA	15	TGCGCCAGCAGCCAAGATCTTGGAGGGTTCTATGGCTACACCTTC	CASSQDLGGFYGYTF
TRBJ2-2	few	TRBV19	NA	14	TGTGCCAGTAGTATTGTGCAGAACACCGGGGAGCTGTTTTTT	CASSIVQNTGELFF